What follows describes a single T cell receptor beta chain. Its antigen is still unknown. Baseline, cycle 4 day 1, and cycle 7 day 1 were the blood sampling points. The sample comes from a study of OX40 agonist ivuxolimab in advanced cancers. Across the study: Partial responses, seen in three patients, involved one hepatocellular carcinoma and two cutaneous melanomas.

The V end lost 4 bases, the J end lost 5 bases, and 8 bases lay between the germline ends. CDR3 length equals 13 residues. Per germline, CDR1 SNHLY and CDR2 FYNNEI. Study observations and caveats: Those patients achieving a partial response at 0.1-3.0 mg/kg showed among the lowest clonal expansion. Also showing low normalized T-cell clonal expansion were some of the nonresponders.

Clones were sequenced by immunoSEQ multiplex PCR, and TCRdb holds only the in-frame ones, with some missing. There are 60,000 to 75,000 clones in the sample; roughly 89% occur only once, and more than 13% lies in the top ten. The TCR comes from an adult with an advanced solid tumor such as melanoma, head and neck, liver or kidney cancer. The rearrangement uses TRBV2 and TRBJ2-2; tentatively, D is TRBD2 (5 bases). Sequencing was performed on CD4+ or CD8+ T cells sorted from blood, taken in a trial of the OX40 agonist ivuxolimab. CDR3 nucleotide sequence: TGTGCCAGCAGTGTCGAGGGAACCGGGGAGCTGTTTTTT. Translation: CASSVEGTGELFF.